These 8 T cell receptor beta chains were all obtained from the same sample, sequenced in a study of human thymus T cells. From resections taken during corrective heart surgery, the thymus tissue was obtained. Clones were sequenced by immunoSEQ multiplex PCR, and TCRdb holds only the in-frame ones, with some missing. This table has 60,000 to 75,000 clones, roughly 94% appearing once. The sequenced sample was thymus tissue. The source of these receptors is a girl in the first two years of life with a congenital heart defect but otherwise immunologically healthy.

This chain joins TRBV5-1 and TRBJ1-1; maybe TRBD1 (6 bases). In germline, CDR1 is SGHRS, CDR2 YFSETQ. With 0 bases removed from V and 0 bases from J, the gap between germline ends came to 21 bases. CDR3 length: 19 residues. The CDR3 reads CASSLARHREGTLNTEAFF. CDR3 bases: TGCGCCAGCAGCTTGGCGCGCCACAGGGAGGGGACCCTGAACACTGAAGCTTTCTTT.

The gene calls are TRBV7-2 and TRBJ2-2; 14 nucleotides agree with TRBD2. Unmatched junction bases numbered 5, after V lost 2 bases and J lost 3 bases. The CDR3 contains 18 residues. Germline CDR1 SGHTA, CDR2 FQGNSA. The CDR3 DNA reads TGTGCCAGCAGCTTAACGGGACTAGCGGGAGCCTACACCGGGGAGCTGTTTTTT. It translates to CASSLTGLAGAYTGELFF. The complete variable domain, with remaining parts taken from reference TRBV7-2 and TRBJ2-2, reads GAGVSQSPSNKVTEKGKDVELRCDPISGHTALYWYRQSLGQGLEFLIYFQGNSAPDKSGLPSDRFSAERTGGSVSTLTIQRTQQEDSAVYLCASSLTGLAGAYTGELFFGEGSRLTVL.

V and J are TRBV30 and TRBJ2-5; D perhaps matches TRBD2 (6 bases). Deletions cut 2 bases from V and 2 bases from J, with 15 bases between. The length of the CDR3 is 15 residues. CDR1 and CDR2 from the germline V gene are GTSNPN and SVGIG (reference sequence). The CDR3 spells CAWSKASEGQETQYF. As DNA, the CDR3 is TGTGCCTGGAGTAAGGCTAGCGAGGGGCAAGAGACCCAGTACTTC.

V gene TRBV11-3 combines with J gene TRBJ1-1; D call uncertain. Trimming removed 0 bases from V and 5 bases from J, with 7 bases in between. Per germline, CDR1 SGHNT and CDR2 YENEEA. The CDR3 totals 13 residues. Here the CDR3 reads CASSLDPRTEAFF. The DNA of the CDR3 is TGTGCCAGCAGCTTAGACCCTCGGACTGAAGCTTTCTTT.

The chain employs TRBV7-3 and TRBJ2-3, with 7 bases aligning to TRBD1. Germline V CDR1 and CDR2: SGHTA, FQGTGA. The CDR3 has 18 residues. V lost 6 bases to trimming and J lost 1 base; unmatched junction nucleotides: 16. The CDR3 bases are TGTGCCAGCAGACATATTGTGCGACAGGGTGAGTGCACAGATACGCAGTATTTT. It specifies CASRHIVRQGECTDTQYF.

The CDR3 spells CSAGGMGDEQYF. CDR3 DNA: TGTTCCGCGGGAGGGATGGGCGACGAGCAGTACTTC. This chain joins TRBV19 and TRBJ2-7, with 9 bases matching TRBD2. The length of the CDR3 is 12 residues. Germline CDR1 reads LNHDA; CDR2 reads SQIVND (reference sequence).

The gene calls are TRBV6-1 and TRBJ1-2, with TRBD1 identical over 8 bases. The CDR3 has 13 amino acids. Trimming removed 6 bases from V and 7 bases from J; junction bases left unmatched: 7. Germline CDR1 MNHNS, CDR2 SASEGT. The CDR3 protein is CASRTTGGGGYTF. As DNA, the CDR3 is TGTGCCAGCAGGACTACAGGGGGAGGTGGCTACACCTTC.

The CDR3: CATSSLPGQGKEKLFF. The CDR3 DNA reads as TGTGCCACCAGCAGTCTCCCGGGACAGGGGAAGGAAAAACTGTTTTTT. The chain joins TRBV15 to TRBJ1-4, with 10 positions matching TRBD1. Trimming took 3 bases from V and 8 from J; bases not matched to a gene: 9. The germline V gene encodes CDR1 LNHNV and CDR2 YYDKDF (reference sequence). The CDR3 length is 16 residues.